The next 31 T cell receptor beta chains were all read from a single sample in a study of monozygotic twins with inflammatory bowel disease. Reprocessing the 5' RACE reads, TCRdb reports a single entry for every CDR3 protein and omits DNA. The listing contains some 170,000 distinct CDR3 sequences. The sample taken for sequencing was blood. These receptors all come from a human donor with ulcerative colitis or Crohn's disease, or a healthy co-twin of an affected twin (not recorded which).

This chain joins TRBV5-1 and TRBJ2-3; TCRdb names TRBD2, which stays unverified in the absence of DNA. The CDR3 spans 16 residues. Germline-derived CDR1 and CDR2 are SGHRS and YFSETQ. CDR3 in amino acids: CASSWGNLRWVDTQYF.

The CDR3 sequence: CAACPSGANVLTF. The chain couples TRBV7-3 to TRBJ2-6; the D call from TCRdb, TRBD1, cannot be confirmed without DNA. CDR3 length: 13 residues. Germline-derived CDR1 and CDR2 are SGHTA and FQGTGA.

This chain links TRBV7-2 with TRBJ1-4. This CDR3 has 14 amino acids. Germline CDR1 SGHTA, CDR2 FQGNSA. CDR3 region: CASSLGREGEKLFF.

This chain connects TRBV15 to TRBJ2-1; the D call of TRBD2 rests on TCRdb alone, since no DNA is present to check it. Germline CDR1 reads LNHNV; CDR2 reads YYDKDF (reference sequence). The CDR3 sequence is 13 residues long. The CDR3 sequence: CATSRLAYNEQFF.

This chain joins TRBV28 and TRBJ1-2; TCRdb lists TRBD1, though no DNA is available to test this call. Per germline, CDR1 MDHEN and CDR2 SYDVKM. This CDR3 spans 16 amino acids. The CDR3 protein is CASSFQGAIEGDGYTF.

The chain joins TRBV5-4 to TRBJ2-1; checking the TCRdb D call of TRBD2 is not possible without DNA. The CDR3 runs 14 residues. Per germline, CDR1 SGHNT and CDR2 YYREEE (reference sequence). The CDR3 loop is CASSRRAVLDEQFF.

The chain carries TRBV19 and TRBJ2-2; the TCRdb call, TRBD1, lacks DNA for checking. From germline, CDR1 is LNHDA and CDR2 SQIVND (reference sequence). The CDR3 runs to 14 residues. CDR3 region: CASRPPRNTGELFF.

J is TRBJ1-1 and V is TRBV2; TCRdb names TRBD1, which stays unverified in the absence of DNA. Germline CDR1 is SNHLY and CDR2 is FYNNEI. The CDR3 consists of 15 residues. The CDR3 reads CASSHDRGWVTEAFF.

The V gene is TRBV11-2, the J gene TRBJ2-1; TCRdb reports TRBD2, a call that lacks DNA to check it against. Germline V gives CDR1 SGHAT, CDR2 FQNNGV. This CDR3 comprises 14 residues. CDR3 protein: CASSLGLAGGEQFF.

The chain links TRBV28 to TRBJ1-2; without DNA, the TCRdb call of TRBD1 cannot be checked. Looked up from germline, CDR1 is MDHEN and CDR2 is SYDVKM. This CDR3 has 16 residues. The CDR3 loop reads CASSSRQGKYPYGYTF.

This chain uses TRBV5-1 with TRBJ2-5; the D call of TRBD2 rests on TCRdb alone, since no DNA is present to check it. There are 14 residues in the CDR3. Germline CDR1 reads SGHRS; CDR2 reads YFSETQ. CDR3 residues: CASSRRLSKETQYF.

V is TRBV10-2 and J is TRBJ1-1. CDR1 and CDR2 from the germline V gene are WSHSY and SAAADI. This CDR3 contains 14 residues. CDR3 amino acids: CASSEVEWTTEAFF.

The J gene is TRBJ2-1, the V gene TRBV7-3; TCRdb proposes TRBD2, but this gene call is untestable without DNA. Germline-derived CDR1 and CDR2 are SGHTA and FQGTGA. The CDR3 extends over 16 amino acids. CDR3 sequence: CASSPSLGLADNEQFF.

V gene TRBV5-1 combines with J gene TRBJ2-5; TCRdb's D call, TRBD1, is unchecked because there is no DNA. The germline V gene has CDR1 SGHRS and CDR2 YFSETQ. The CDR3 is 18 residues long. CDR3 loop: CASSLGFRRPTVFGTQYF.

CDR3 protein: CASSQDFRGILNSPLHF. J is TRBJ1-6 and V is TRBV3-1; with no DNA, the TCRdb D assignment of TRBD1 cannot be verified. Germline CDR1 and CDR2: LGHDT and YNNKEL (reference sequence). The CDR3 length is 17 residues. The variable domain in full, completed from reference TRBV3-1 and TRBJ1-6, reads DTAVSQTPKYLVTQMGNDKSIKCEQNLGHDTMYWYKQDSKKFLKIMFSYNNKELIINETVPNRFSPKSPDKAHLNLHINSLELGDSAVYFCASSQDFRGILNSPLHFGNGTRLTVT.

V and J are TRBV25-1 and TRBJ2-7; TCRdb indicates TRBD1, and absent DNA this call remains unverified. In germline, CDR1 is MGHDK, CDR2 SYGVNS. This CDR3 is built from 13 residues. CDR3 region: CASSETYTGEQYF.

CDR3 sequence reads: CASSVEGMQEKLFF. The V gene is TRBV2, the J gene TRBJ1-4. Germline V gives CDR1 SNHLY, CDR2 FYNNEI. The CDR3 has 14 residues.

The chain recombines TRBV12-3 or TRBV12-4 with TRBJ2-2; TCRdb gives TRBD2 as the D gene, but with no DNA this cannot be confirmed. The CDR3 spans 15 residues. The CDR3 is CASSPGLADTGELFF.

The chain employs TRBV7-9 and TRBJ2-2. The germline CDR1 and CDR2 sequences are SEHNR and FQNEAQ (reference sequence). CDR3 size: 16 residues. The CDR3 sequence is CASSPIRVPRTGELFF.

V usage is TRBV10-3 and J usage is TRBJ2-7; TCRdb designates TRBD2, a call that cannot be tested without DNA. This CDR3 region has 15 residues. CDR1 and CDR2 from the germline V gene are ENHRY and SYGVKD. This CDR3 reads CAIGTSGASSYEQYF.

The rearrangement joins TRBV5-1 to TRBJ1-5; the TCRdb D gene call, TRBD1, has no DNA to confirm it. Looked up from germline, CDR1 is SGHRS and CDR2 is YFSETQ. The CDR3 has 16 residues. The CDR3 sequence is CASRPTTGSGNQPQHF.

V and J are TRBV12-3 or TRBV12-4 and TRBJ1-5; TCRdb selects TRBD1, and the lack of DNA leaves this call unchecked. The CDR3 loop spans 16 amino acids. This CDR3 is CASSPTVGVWNQPQHF.

The gene calls are TRBV7-8 and TRBJ2-3; TCRdb's D gene call, TRBD1, goes unchecked for lack of DNA. CDR1 and CDR2 from the germline V gene are SGHVS and FQNEAQ. CDR3 size: 16 residues. This CDR3 is CASSHPKGGRGDTQYF. Full variable domain (remainder filled in from reference TRBV7-8 and TRBJ2-3): GAGVSQSPRYKVAKRGQDVALRCDPISGHVSLFWYQQALGQGPEFLTYFQNEAQLDKSGLPSDRFFAERPEGSVSTLKIQRTQQEDSAVYLCASSHPKGGRGDTQYFGPGTRLTVL.

This chain uses TRBV5-1 with TRBJ2-5. CDR1 and CDR2 (germline): SGHRS, YFSETQ. The CDR3 has 12 residues. CDR3 residues: CASSWGQETQYF.

This chain links TRBV20-1 with TRBJ2-3; with no DNA, the TCRdb D assignment of TRBD1 cannot be verified. The CDR3 is made up of 16 amino acids. Germline CDR1 and CDR2: DFQATT and SNEGSKA (reference sequence). The CDR3 is CSASLPEGASTDTQYF.

The rearrangement links TRBV20-1 to TRBJ2-1; TCRdb's D call, TRBD2, is unchecked because there is no DNA. The CDR3 runs 11 residues. Germline CDR1 reads DFQATT; CDR2 reads SNEGSKA (reference sequence). CDR3 protein: CSATGDREQFF.

This chain uses TRBV15 with TRBJ2-7. Germline CDR1 is LNHNV and CDR2 is YYDKDF (reference sequence). This CDR3 is built from 13 residues. The CDR3 protein is CATSRGKAYEQYF.

The chain is built from TRBV11-2 and TRBJ2-5; there is no DNA to check the TCRdb D call of TRBD1. Germline lookup yields CDR1 SGHAT and CDR2 FQNNGV. This CDR3 has 16 amino acids. The CDR3 is CASSTNVAGGGGTQYF.

V and J are TRBV9 and TRBJ1-5; TCRdb designates TRBD1, a call that cannot be tested without DNA. This CDR3 spans 14 amino acids. Germline values: CDR1 SGDLS, CDR2 YYNGEE. CDR3 sequence: CASSDRYSNQPQHF.

The chain links TRBV11-2 to TRBJ2-6; the TRBD1 assignment by TCRdb is unverifiable without DNA. CDR3 length equals 18 residues. Per germline, CDR1 SGHAT and CDR2 FQNNGV. CDR3 residues: CASSTGGQGSSGANVLTF.

This chain uses TRBV11-2 with TRBJ2-2. CDR3 length: 15 residues. Germline CDR1 reads SGHAT; CDR2 reads FQNNGV. The CDR3 region is CASSLRSYNTGELFF.